This T cell receptor beta chain stems from a study of blood T cells in healthy people across ages (dated by TCRdb to between 2014 and 2017). Concerning the study at large: Template switching captured roughly one uniquely barcoded TCR beta cDNA molecule per two T cells in model experiments. To track age-related changes in TCR beta repertoire diversity, the study relied on deep sequencing normalized with unique cDNA molecular identifiers. Four age groups were formed from the donors: young (average 16 years), middle-aged (around 39), aged (about 68) and long-lived (about 75). To avoid experimental bias, donors of different ages were spread randomly across the sequencing lanes. Using the same blood draw, the study looked at two additional independent replicas of 1 million unique cDNA reads for two donors, one aged 18 to 29 and the other aged 80 or older.

The library was produced with 5' RACE. Sequencing was performed on an Illumina HiSeq 2500. A second PCR of about 7 to 12 cycles was performed with a sample-barcoded 5' primer and a J-beta primer mix. A template-switch 5' adaptor carrying 12 random nucleotides introduced a unique molecular identifier onto each TCR beta cDNA molecule. At least 2.5 million CDR3-containing paired-end reads were obtained from each sample. First-strand cDNA synthesis was performed from all RNA using the Mint cDNA synthesis kit, with priming by a TRBC-specific oligonucleotide. Following uracil-DNA glycosylase treatment, all cDNA underwent a first 18-cycle PCR with the universal primers M1SS and BC2_uni_R. For the original study's pipeline: Each sample was normalized by randomly selecting 1 million high-quality reads, each carrying a distinct molecular identifier. Reads with shared molecular identifiers were discarded instead of being binned into consensus sequences. MiTCR, run with a Q25 quality threshold and the strictest error-elimination algorithm, handled CDR3 identification, clonotype clustering and error correction. Lower-bound total TCR beta diversity was estimated with a nonparametric unseen species model using Euler transformation. TCRdb reprocessing: public reads trimmed at Q25 with fastp, clones called with MiXCR, in-frame beta chains kept. Each entry merges the rows of one CDR3 protein and shows their most common DNA and genes. It is TCRdb's table, rather than the study itself, that gives the V and J calls and clone size. The sample table records fewer than 2,000,000 distinct CDR3 sequences; about 31% of these occur just once. Clones ranked in the top ten supply around 11% of the sample.

This clonotype was counted a few times. The antigen this receptor binds is unknown. Qualities for individual bases were not recorded, and no much larger clone is one base off. Systemically healthy Caucasian individuals from Russia, 39 in total and aged about 6 to 90 years, were included as donors. Each donor gave 8 to 10 milliliters of peripheral blood, collected into EDTA-treated Vacutainer tubes. Ficoll-Paque density-gradient centrifugation was used to isolate PBMCs, with at least 7 million per sample. Trizol reagent was used to extract total RNA from the PBMCs, yielding at least 6 micrograms per sample. For every donor, an aliquot of PBMCs went through flow cytometry to measure the percentages of naive CD45RAhigh/CD27high T cells. Beyond this particular receptor, the publication reports: There was a strong correlation between observed TCR beta diversity and the percentage of naive T cells measured by flow cytometry. Since profiling was done on bulk unsorted PBMCs, naive and antigen-experienced compartments could not be conclusively compared. Estimates of total diversity based on one million sequenced T cells were considered lower bounds and underestimates. Observed TCR beta diversity per million T cells fell roughly linearly with age, and a significant reduction was already apparent by age around 40. The long-lived group showed more naive CD4+ T cells, fewer expanded clones and increased TCR diversity than the aged group, suggesting age selection. Donor CMV infection status was unknown, potentially confounding age-related changes in expanded clonotypes.

The sample comprised blood. This TCR was recovered from a woman aged 25 to 45 in good health.

Read as DNA, the sequence is TGTGCCAGCAGCCTGACTAAAAGCTCCTACAATGAGCAGTTCTTC. This encodes CASSLTKSSYNEQFF. The receptor chain draws on TRBV6-4 and TRBJ2-1; TRBD2 is a possible D gene, resting on 5 matching bases. The CDR3 runs 15 residues from the cysteine to the phenylalanine. Only CDR3 DNA is held: 45 bases, read in frame from base 1. Cut back by 6 bases and 0 bases, the V and J ends lie 12 bases apart. Based on the germline V gene, the CDR1 and CDR2 sequences are MRHNA and SNTAGT.